A selection of T cell receptor beta chains follows, all from one sample in a study of OX40 agonist ivuxolimab in advanced cancers. Profiled with immunoSEQ multiplex PCR; TCRdb holds only in-frame clones, not every one. The sample holds 40,000 to 50,000 clones, more than 75% seen once. This specimen was CD4+ or CD8+ T cells sorted from blood, taken in a trial of the OX40 agonist ivuxolimab. These receptors originate from an adult with an advanced solid tumor such as melanoma, head and neck, liver or kidney cancer. CDR3s include the opening cysteine and the closing phenylalanine or tryptophan. D genes are given only for firm matches. Clone size is stated in some rows and not others, as once, few, many or a class when expanded.

j_call clone_size d_call cdr3_length v_call cdr3_nt cdr3_aa
TRBJ1-1 NA NA 13 TRBV18 TGTGCCAGCTCACCAGCGGGTAACACTGAAGCTTTCTTT CASSPAGNTEAFF
TRBJ2-7 NA TRBD2 14 TRBV5-1 TGCGCCAGCAGCTTGGGAGGGACTAGCGGGGAGGAGTACTTC CASSLGGTSGEEYF
TRBJ2-1 NA TRBD2 13 TRBV6-1 TGTGCCAGCATAACTAGCGGGAGGGCTGAGCAGTTCTTC CASITSGRAEQFF
TRBJ2-3 NA TRBD1 18 TRBV18 TGTGCCAGCTCACCGCCCACAGGGACAGCTCTTAGCACAGATACGCAGTATTTT CASSPPTGTALSTDTQYF
TRBJ1-1 NA TRBD1 15 TRBV28 TGTGCCAGCAGTTTACGTAGGACAGGGGGCACTGAAGCTTTCTTT CASSLRRTGGTEAFF
TRBJ2-7 once TRBD1 13 TRBV6-1 TGTGCCAGCGATAACAGGGGATCCTACGAGCAGTACTTC CASDNRGSYEQYF
TRBJ2-7 NA NA 15 TRBV9 TGTGCCAGCAGCCCCCCGGGGACATTCTCCTACGAGCAGTACTTC CASSPPGTFSYEQYF
TRBJ1-5 NA NA 16 TRBV5-5 TGTGCCAGCACCCCCAGGGCGGGGGCCCCCAATCAGCCCCAGCATTTT CASTPRAGAPNQPQHF
TRBJ2-5 NA NA 14 TRBV18 TGTGCCAGCTCACTCGGGACTCTTGGGGAGACCCAGTACTTC CASSLGTLGETQYF
TRBJ2-1 once NA 11 TRBV20-1 TGCAGTGCTAGTTCCTACAATGAGCAGTTCTTC CSASSYNEQFF
TRBJ2-5 NA NA 10 TRBV6-1 TGTGCCAGCAGTCAAGAGACCCAGTACTTC CASSQETQYF
TRBJ2-1 NA NA 16 TRBV5-1 TGCGCCAGCAGCTTGGATTTCGGAGGGGACTACAATGAGCAGTTCTTC CASSLDFGGDYNEQFF
TRBJ2-1 few TRBD1 15 TRBV7-2 TGTGCCAGCAGCTCCTCCGGGACAGCCTACAATGAGCAGTTCTTC CASSSSGTAYNEQFF
TRBJ1-2 NA NA 13 TRBV11-2 TGTGCCAGCAGCTTAAGGCCAGGGGATGGCTACACCTTC CASSLRPGDGYTF
TRBJ2-7 NA TRBD1 15 TRBV11-2 TGTGCCAGCAGCGCCCGGGACAGGGAGGGATACGAGCAGTACTTC CASSARDREGYEQYF
TRBJ1-3 once NA 14 TRBV11-3 TGTGCCAGCAGCCTGACTAACTCTGGAAACACCATATATTTT CASSLTNSGNTIYF
TRBJ2-1 NA TRBD2 14 TRBV18 TGTGCCAGCTCACCCACTAGCGGTAACAATGAGCAGTTCTTC CASSPTSGNNEQFF
TRBJ2-5 NA TRBD1 15 TRBV5-1 TGCGCCAGCAGCTATGGAGACAGGGGCCAAGAGACCCAGTACTTC CASSYGDRGQETQYF
TRBJ2-2 NA NA 15 TRBV14 TGTGCCAGCAGCCAAGTTGGGGGAAACACCGGGGAGCTGTTTTTT CASSQVGGNTGELFF
TRBJ1-3 few NA 14 TRBV5-1 TGCGCCAGCAGCCGAGACAGGTCTGGAAACACCATATATTTT CASSRDRSGNTIYF
TRBJ2-1 NA NA 13 TRBV6-1 TGTGCCAGCAGACCCAGACGGACTAATGAGCAGTTCTTC CASRPRRTNEQFF
TRBJ1-2 NA TRBD1 14 TRBV5-5 TGTGCCAGCAGCTGGGGACAGTCTAACTATGGCTACACCTTC CASSWGQSNYGYTF
TRBJ2-1 NA TRBD2 16 TRBV6-1 TGTGCCAGCAGTGTCGGTACGGGACTAGCAGCCTACAATCTGTTCTTC CASSVGTGLAAYNLFF
TRBJ2-1 once TRBD2 16 TRBV2 TGTGCCAGCAGGGCCCCCCCAGCGGGAGCTCAGAATGAGCAGTTCTTC CASRAPPAGAQNEQFF
TRBJ2-5 once NA 14 TRBV11-2 TGTGCCAGCAGGGTAAGGAGGGATGCGGAGACCCAGTACTTC CASRVRRDAETQYF
TRBJ2-1 NA TRBD2 16 TRBV9 TGTGCCAGCAGTTCCACTGGACTAGCGGGACTCAATGAGCAGTTCTTC CASSSTGLAGLNEQFF
TRBJ2-5 NA TRBD1 16 TRBV5-4 TGTGCCAGCAGCTTGGAGTCGACAGGGGGCTGGGAGACCCAGTACTTC CASSLESTGGWETQYF
TRBJ2-6 few TRBD1 17 TRBV5-6 TGTGCCAGCAGCCGATGGACAGGGGCAGCGGGGGCCAACGTCCTGACTTTC CASSRWTGAAGANVLTF
TRBJ2-7 NA TRBD1 15 TRBV13 TGTGCCAGCAGTGAACCTGGGACAGGGGACCACGAGCAGTACTTC CASSEPGTGDHEQYF
TRBJ2-1 once NA 11 TRBV29-1 TGCAGCGGCGGACTCGAGTTTGAGCAGTTCTTC CSGGLEFEQFF
TRBJ1-6 NA NA 13 TRBV6-1 TGTGCCAGCGTAGAAGATGAGGATTCACCCCTCCACTTT CASVEDEDSPLHF
TRBJ2-2 NA TRBD2 12 TRBV18 TGTGCCAGCCTAGCGGGAGCCGGGGAGCTGTTTTTT CASLAGAGELFF
TRBJ2-1 NA NA 12 TRBV28 TGTGCCAGCAGTGCCCTAGGGAATGAGCAGTTCTTC CASSALGNEQFF
TRBJ2-4 NA NA 19 TRBV21-1 TGTGCCAGCAGCAAAAAACCCCCGGCCACACAGGGGGCCAAAAACATTCAGTACTTC CASSKKPPATQGAKNIQYF
TRBJ2-3 NA TRBD2 23 TRBV10-3 TGTGCCATCAGTGAGTCGCTTTTTCGGAGAGTGGCGGGAGGGCCGGGGAGCACAGATACGCAGTATTTT CAISESLFRRVAGGPGSTDTQYF